This is a list of T cell receptor beta chains from one sample in a study of blood T cell repertoires in COVID-19. Profiling relied on immunoSEQ multiplex PCR, and the TCRdb table lists in-frame clones only, not all of them. The sample shows about 88,000 clones, around 90% of them seen only once. Source material: peripheral blood. The receptors come from a male donor with acute or convalescent COVID-19. The CDR3 runs from the conserved cysteine through the conserved F or W. Each record gives: D gene, V gene, J gene, clone size, CDR3 DNA, CDR3 protein. D genes are given only for firm matches. Where a row states a size, it is once, few, many or the class of an expanded clone; other rows omit it.

D: -; V: TRBV29-1; J: TRBJ2-4; size: -; DNA: TGCAGCGCTAGAACCCTGGTGGACATTCAGTACTTC; CDR3: CSARTLVDIQYF
D: TRBD1; V: TRBV19; J: TRBJ2-7; size: -; DNA: TGTGCCAGTAGTAGGGTCAGGGGGTACGAGCAGTACTTC; CDR3: CASSRVRGYEQYF
D: -; V: TRBV5-1; J: TRBJ1-3; size: -; DNA: TGCGCCAGCAGCTTGGACTACTCTGGAAACACCATATATTTT; CDR3: CASSLDYSGNTIYF
D: -; V: TRBV19; J: TRBJ2-5; size: -; DNA: TGTGCCAGTAGCCACGGACTGTTCCAAGAGACCCAGTACTTC; CDR3: CASSHGLFQETQYF
D: TRBD1; V: TRBV6-5; J: TRBJ1-6; size: -; DNA: TGTGCCAGCAGCTACAGGGGGACAGATTCACCCCTCCACTTT; CDR3: CASSYRGTDSPLHF
D: TRBD2; V: TRBV6-5; J: TRBJ2-1; size: once; DNA: TGTGCCAGCAGTCTAGCGGGGGGGGACAATGAGCAGTTCTTC; CDR3: CASSLAGGDNEQFF
D: TRBD1; V: TRBV24-1; J: TRBJ2-7; size: -; DNA: TGTGCCACCAGTGATTATGACAGGGGAGGTGGGCAGTACTTC; CDR3: CATSDYDRGGGQYF
D: TRBD1; V: TRBV30; J: TRBJ1-2; size: -; DNA: TGTGCCTGGAGCCAAACACAGGGGGCGATTAGCGGCTACACCTTC; CDR3: CAWSQTQGAISGYTF
D: -; V: TRBV18; J: TRBJ2-7; size: -; DNA: TGTGCCAGCTCACGGGACACCTCCTACGAGCAGTACTTC; CDR3: CASSRDTSYEQYF
D: TRBD1; V: TRBV2; J: TRBJ1-4; size: -; DNA: TGTGCCAGCAGTCAGGGGGTGCGGAATGAAAAACTGTTTTTT; CDR3: CASSQGVRNEKLFF
D: -; V: TRBV18; J: TRBJ2-2; size: once; DNA: TGTGCCAGCTCACTGGAGAGAGCGAACACCGGGGAGCTGTTTTTT; CDR3: CASSLERANTGELFF
D: -; V: TRBV6-5; J: TRBJ1-1; size: -; DNA: TGTGCCAGCATGGGGGGATGGCGAACTGAAGCTTTCTTT; CDR3: CASMGGWRTEAFF
D: -; V: TRBV5-8; J: TRBJ1-5; size: -; DNA: TGTGCCAGCAGCTTACGACTTTATAGCAATCAGCCCCAGCATTTT; CDR3: CASSLRLYSNQPQHF
D: -; V: TRBV7-2; J: TRBJ1-1; size: -; DNA: TGTGCCAGCAGCTCAACCCCAGGGGACACTGAAGCTTTCTTT; CDR3: CASSSTPGDTEAFF
D: TRBD2; V: TRBV9; J: TRBJ2-1; size: -; DNA: TGTGCCAGCAGCCCCGGACTAGCTCGCAATGAGCAGTTCTTC; CDR3: CASSPGLARNEQFF
D: -; V: TRBV2; J: TRBJ1-1; size: -; DNA: TGTGCCAGCAGTGAAGTACCGGCAGGGTCGGCTTTCTTT; CDR3: CASSEVPAGSAFF
D: TRBD1; V: TRBV6-5; J: TRBJ2-7; size: -; DNA: TGTGCCAGCAGTCAAACGACAGGGTCCTACGAGCAGTACTTC; CDR3: CASSQTTGSYEQYF
D: TRBD2; V: TRBV6-6; J: TRBJ2-5; size: -; DNA: TGTGCCAGCAGTTACACCAAACTAGCGGCGGAAGAGACCCAGTACTTC; CDR3: CASSYTKLAAEETQYF